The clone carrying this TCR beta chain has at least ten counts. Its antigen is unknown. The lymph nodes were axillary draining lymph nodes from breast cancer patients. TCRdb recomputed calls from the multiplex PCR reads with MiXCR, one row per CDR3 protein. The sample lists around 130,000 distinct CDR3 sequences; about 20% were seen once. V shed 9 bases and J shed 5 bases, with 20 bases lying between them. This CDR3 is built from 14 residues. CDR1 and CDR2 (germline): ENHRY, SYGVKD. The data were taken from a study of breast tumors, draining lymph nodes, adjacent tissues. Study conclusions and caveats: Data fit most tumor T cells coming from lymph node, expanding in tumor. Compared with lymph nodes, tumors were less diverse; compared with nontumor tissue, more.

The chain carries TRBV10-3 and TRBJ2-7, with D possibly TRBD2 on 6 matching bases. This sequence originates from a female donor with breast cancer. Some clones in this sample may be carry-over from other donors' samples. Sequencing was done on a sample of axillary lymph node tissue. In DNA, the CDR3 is TGTGCCATGCTGTCCCCGGGAGCTACCCACGAGCAGTACTTC. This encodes CAMLSPGATHEQYF.